The 13 T cell receptor beta chains listed next were all sequenced from one sample in a study of T cell repertoires in cytomegalovirus infection. One entry per CDR3 protein, called by TCRdb with MiXCR from the reads. Found here are about a million distinct CDR3 sequences, around 29% of them singletons; the top ten hold more than 13%. These receptors' targets are unknown. This sample comprised cultured CD8+ T cells from PBMCs, obtained from culture after CMV antigen stimulation. Receptors were obtained from a human donor in good health (CMV status not recorded). Some clones in this sample may be carry-over from other donors' samples.

The J gene is TRBJ2-7, the V gene TRBV27; D is uncertain. V was trimmed by 6 bases and J by 3 bases, leaving 12 bases between them. Germline V lookup: CDR1 MNHEY, CDR2 SMNVEV (reference sequence). The CDR3 sequence is 13 residues long. The CDR3 region has the DNA TGTGCCAGCAGGGGTTTAGGTATCTACGAGCAGTACTTC. This codes for CASRGLGIYEQYF.

This clonotype has only a few counts. The chain carries TRBV7-9 and TRBJ1-4, with D perhaps matching TRBD1 (5 bases). This CDR3 has 16 amino acids. In germline, CDR1 is SEHNR, CDR2 FQNEAQ (reference sequence). The V end lost 2 bases, the J end lost 6 bases, and 16 bases lay between the germline ends. The CDR3 nucleotides are TGTGCCAGCAGCTTACCCCGTGGGGACGGGGATGAAAAACTGTTTTTT. Translating it yields CASSLPRGDGDEKLFF.

This clonotype has a handful of counts. CDR3 in amino acids: CASSDSVYQPQHF. The CDR3 DNA is TGTGCCAGCAGCGACAGCGTTTATCAGCCCCAGCATTTT. This chain links TRBV7-8 with TRBJ1-5, with a tentative D call TRBD1 (5 bases). The CDR3 is made up of 13 amino acids. The V gene lost 5 bases and the J gene lost 5 bases, with 10 bases spanning the gap. From germline, CDR1 is SGHVS and CDR2 FQNEAQ. The complete variable domain, with remaining parts taken from reference TRBV7-8 and TRBJ1-5, reads GAGVSQSPRYKVAKRGQDVALRCDPISGHVSLFWYQQALGQGPEFLTYFQNEAQLDKSGLPSDRFFAERPEGSVSTLKIQRTQQEDSAVYLCASSDSVYQPQHFGDGTRLSIL.

This clonotype was counted between two and nine times. This chain joins TRBV19 and TRBJ1-2, with 7 bases aligning to TRBD1. The CDR3 has 14 residues. V lost 8 bases to trimming and J lost 2 bases; unmatched junction nucleotides: 8. Germline CDR1 and CDR2: LNHDA and SQIVND (reference sequence). Written as DNA, the CDR3 is TGTGCCAGTTACTCGGGACAGAGAAACTATGGCTACACCTTC. Its translation: CASYSGQRNYGYTF.

As DNA, the CDR3 is TGTGCCAGCAGGCCGGGTACCGGCTACGAGCAGTACTTC. It yields the protein CASRPGTGYEQYF. The chain recombines TRBV7-9 with TRBJ2-7; D is unresolved. The CDR3 has 13 amino acids. The ends were cut back, 6 bases at V and 3 bases at J, with 12 bases in the middle. Germline-derived CDR1 and CDR2 are SEHNR and FQNEAQ (reference sequence).

V gene TRBV9 combines with J gene TRBJ1-1; possibly TRBD1 for D (6 bases). CDR1 is SGDLS and CDR2 is YYNGEE in the germline V gene. Trimming pared 3 bases from V and 3 bases from J, leaving 18 bases between. The CDR3 covers 16 residues. This chain's CDR3 is CASSGSNTGRDTEAFF. CDR3 coding DNA: TGTGCCAGCAGCGGCAGCAACACAGGGAGGGACACTGAAGCTTTCTTT.

The count of this clonotype is one. The V gene is TRBV5-4, the J gene TRBJ2-1; unclear D gene. Trimming removed 0 bases at V and 15 bases at J, with 19 bases between. The CDR3 extends over 14 amino acids. Germline V gives CDR1 SGHNT, CDR2 YYREEE (reference sequence). The CDR3 DNA is TGTGCCAGCAGCTTGGACCCCCTAGGGCAAGGTCTGTTCTTC. Translating it yields CASSLDPLGQGLFF. Drawing the rest from reference TRBV5-4 and TRBJ2-1, the complete variable domain is ETGVTQSPTHLIKTRGQQVTLRCSSQSGHNTVSWYQQALGQGPQFIFQYYREEENGRGNFPPRFSGLQFPNYSSELNVNALELDDSALYLCASSLDPLGQGLFFGPGTRLTVL.

The chain combines TRBV29-1 with TRBJ1-2, with D perhaps matching TRBD1 (5 bases). Germline V CDR1 and CDR2: SQVTM, ANQGSEA. The V gene lost 2 bases and the J gene lost 4 bases, with 20 bases spanning the gap. The CDR3 consists of 16 residues. The CDR3 DNA is TGCAGCGTTGAAAGCTGGGGGGATCAGGAGACCTATGGCTACACCTTC. It encodes CSVESWGDQETYGYTF. Supplemented by reference TRBV29-1 and TRBJ1-2, the full variable domain reads SAVISQKPSRDICQRGTSLTIQCQVDSQVTMMFWYRQQPGQSLTLIATANQGSEATYESGFVIDKFPISRPNLTFSTLTVSNMSPEDSSIYLCSVESWGDQETYGYTFGSGTRLTVV.

The chain joins TRBV27 to TRBJ1-1; D gene uncertain. V was trimmed by 9 bases and J by 4 bases, leaving 18 bases between them. The CDR3 is made up of 14 amino acids. Germline V lookup: CDR1 MNHEY, CDR2 SMNVEV (reference sequence). Here the CDR3 reads CASSTEGMGTEAFF. The CDR3 DNA reads as TGTGCCAGTAGTACCGAAGGAATGGGCACTGAAGCTTTCTTT.

The rearrangement uses TRBV7-9 and TRBJ1-2; D may be TRBD1 (5 bases). The length of the CDR3 is 12 residues. Germline V CDR1 and CDR2: SEHNR, FQNEAQ (reference sequence). V lost 7 bases, J lost 4 bases, and 10 bases lay in between. In DNA form, the CDR3 reads TGTGCCAGCAACGTCGGGGGCTATGGCTACACCTTC. Its translation: CASNVGGYGYTF.

This clonotype showed up just once. DNA for the CDR3: TGTGCCAGCAGCCACTCACAGGGCTACGAGCAGTACGTC. This translates into CASSHSQGYEQYV. The chain combines TRBV11-2 with TRBJ2-7, with a tentative D call TRBD1 (6 bases). Trimming stripped 5 bases from V and 3 bases from J, with 11 bases between. The V gene's germline CDR1 is SGHAT and CDR2 FQNNGV. This CDR3 spans 13 amino acids.

This sequence joins TRBV3-1 and TRBJ2-2; TRBD2 agrees at 9 bases. J lost 1 base, V lost 4 bases, and 10 bases had no gene match. The germline gives CDR1 LGHDT, CDR2 YNNKEL (reference sequence). The CDR3 extends over 18 amino acids. In DNA form, the CDR3 reads TGTGCCAGCAGCCTTCGGGTCGGAGCGGGGGGGAACACCGGGGAGCTGTTTTTT. Its translation: CASSLRVGAGGNTGELFF. The variable domain in full, completed from reference TRBV3-1 and TRBJ2-2, reads DTAVSQTPKYLVTQMGNDKSIKCEQNLGHDTMYWYKQDSKKFLKIMFSYNNKELIINETVPNRFSPKSPDKAHLNLHINSLELGDSAVYFCASSLRVGAGGNTGELFFGEGSRLTVL.

The CDR3 region has the DNA TGTGCCATCATACTAGGGCGCACTGAAGCTTTCTTT. Encoded protein: CAIILGRTEAFF. This chain connects TRBV6-1 to TRBJ1-1; D is undetermined. Between the trimmed V and J ends, which lost 10 bases and 4 bases, there was a span of 13 bases. Looked up from germline, CDR1 is MNHNS and CDR2 is SASEGT. The CDR3 runs 12 residues.